This T cell receptor (beta chain) stems from a study of blood T cell repertoires in COVID-19. This clone appeared a single time. CDR1 is MDHEN, CDR2 SYDVKM, per germline. This CDR3 comprises 16 residues. Trimming shortened V by 0 bases and J by 3 bases, and 14 bases separated the two germline ends. Repertoires were generated with immunoSEQ multiplex PCR, while TCRdb's copy carries only in-frame clones and drops some. In the table there are about 190,000 clones, roughly 79% of which are singletons. V is TRBV28 and J is TRBJ1-2, with a weak D call TRBD1 (5 bases). This TCR was sampled from a man aged 60 to 69 with active or convalescent COVID-19. The sample taken for sequencing was peripheral blood. The CDR3 DNA is TGTGCCAGCAGTTTATGGACAGAAAACCGCCACTATGGCTACACCTTC. It encodes CASSLWTENRHYGYTF.